What follows are 19 T cell receptor beta chains derived from one specimen sequenced in a study of neurological immune-mediated disorders. One entry per CDR3 protein results from TCRdb running MiXCR on the 5' RACE reads. The sample carries 39,000 or so distinct CDR3 sequences, approximately 4.4% recorded once. The sequenced sample was CD4+ T cells from blood. The receptor source for this set is a man between 18 and 35 years old in good health.

This clonotype was found many times. This sequence joins TRBV5-5 and TRBJ1-5, with 7 bases lining up with TRBD1. Germline CDR1 is SGHKS and CDR2 is YYEKEE (reference sequence). Trimming removed 4 bases from V and 0 bases from J; junction bases left unmatched: 10. There are 17 residues in the CDR3. The CDR3 nucleotides are TGTGCCAGCAGCGCCTCACTACAGGGGACTAGCAATCAGCCCCAGCATTTT. Translation: CASSASLQGTSNQPQHF.

To note about this clonotype: Since the CDR3 does not end with the conserved phenylalanine or tryptophan, this likely comes from a read error. This rearrangement joins TRBV24-1 to TRBJ2-5; perhaps TRBD2 as D (5 bases). V was cut by 12 bases and J by 1 base, with 23 bases left in between. Germline V gene sequence: CDR1 KGHDR, CDR2 SFDVKD. The CDR3 totals 16 residues. The CDR3 spells CALPGLPRSAQETQYY. In DNA, the CDR3 is TGTGCCCTTCCCGGACTGCCACGCTCAGCCCAAGAGACCCAGTACTAC.

At least ten counts were recorded for this clonotype. The chain uses TRBV19 and TRBJ2-7; 7 nucleotides match TRBD1. V shed 7 bases, J shed 4 bases, and the junction held 7 bases outside the gene matches. Germline V gene data show CDR1 as LNHDA and CDR2 as SQIVND (reference sequence). The CDR3 is 13 residues long. CDR3 in DNA: TGTGCCAGTACCCCCCGGGACAGTTACGAGCAGTACTTC. This translates into CASTPRDSYEQYF. Full variable domain (missing parts from reference TRBV19 and TRBJ2-7): DGGITQSPKYLFRKEGQNVTLSCEQNLNHDAMYWYRQDPGQGLRLIYYSQIVNDFQKGDIAEGYSVSREKKESFPLTVTSAQKNPTAFYLCASTPRDSYEQYFGPGTRLTVT.

This clonotype occurred many times. The chain combines TRBV7-2 with TRBJ1-5; D is uncertain. Looked up from germline, CDR1 is SGHTA and CDR2 is FQGNSA. V gave up 5 bases and J gave up 5 bases, with 10 bases separating them. The CDR3 totals 13 residues. Here the CDR3 DNA reads TGTGCCAGCAGCCCAACCACACATCAGCCCCAGCATTTT. This encodes CASSPTTHQPQHF.

In this sample, this clonotype turned up many times. This sequence joins TRBV5-1 and TRBJ2-5; 10 bases are shared with TRBD2. The germline CDR1 and CDR2 sequences are SGHRS and YFSETQ. The CDR3 contains 17 residues. V dropped 0 bases and J dropped 4; count of bases not matched to a gene: 9. The CDR3 loop reads CASSLEFLAGARETQYF. CDR3 sequence (DNA): TGCGCCAGCAGCTTGGAGTTCCTAGCGGGGGCTCGAGAGACCCAGTACTTC.

This clonotype was counted a few times. The chain combines TRBV15 with TRBJ2-1; 12 nucleotides agree with TRBD2. This CDR3 has 17 residues. V trimming: 2 bases; J trimming: 7 bases; junction bases outside the gene matches: 9. Germline CDR1 is LNHNV and CDR2 is YYDKDF (reference sequence). CDR3 nucleotides: TGTGCCACCAGCAGAACTTCTAGCGGGGGGGCCAAAAATGAGCAGTTCTTC. Amino acid sequence: CATSRTSSGGAKNEQFF.

In this sample, this clonotype turned up many times. The J gene is TRBJ1-6, the V gene TRBV6-5, with D possibly matching TRBD1 (6 bases). V lost 4 bases and J lost 9, with 10 bases in between. This CDR3 has 13 residues. The germline V gene encodes CDR1 MNHEY and CDR2 SVGAGI. The chain's CDR3 is CASSSGGGSPLHF. The CDR3 coding sequence is TGTGCCAGCAGTTCGGGAGGGGGTTCACCCCTCCACTTT.

The table lists this clonotype with many counts. The chain couples TRBV7-3 to TRBJ2-5; D may match TRBD1 or TRBD2 (6 bases each). The CDR3 sequence is 14 residues long. Per the germline V gene, CDR1 is SGHTA and CDR2 is FQGTGA. Deletions cut 1 base from V and 5 bases from J, with 11 bases between. The DNA of the CDR3 is TGTGCCAGCAGCTTAATGGGGGGCCGGGAGACCCAGTACTTC. Its translation: CASSLMGGRETQYF.

The rearrangement joins TRBV20-1 to TRBJ2-3; no definite D call. The CDR3 is made up of 14 amino acids. V was pared by 6 bases and J by 6 bases, with 19 bases between. Looked up from germline, CDR1 is DFQATT and CDR2 is SNEGSKA (reference sequence). CDR3 nucleotide sequence: TGCAGTGCCTCCGCGCCCCTGCGGACGGATACGCAGTATTTT. This sequence encodes CSASAPLRTDTQYF.

This clonotype appeared many times. The chain recombines TRBV12-3 or TRBV12-4 with TRBJ1-6, with TRBD1 identical over 8 bases. CDR3 length: 19 amino acids. The trim removed 7 bases at V and 4 bases at J, leaving 18 bases unmatched. CDR3 DNA: TGTGCCAGCACCATAAATGGACAGGGAATCAAGAAATATAATTCACCCCTCCACTTT. Encoded protein: CASTINGQGIKKYNSPLHF.

This clonotype was seen many times. The chain uses TRBV9 and TRBJ2-7; D is uncertain. Trimming cost V 2 bases and J 5 bases, with 11 bases left between them. The CDR3 sequence is 13 residues long. Germline-derived CDR1 and CDR2 are SGDLS and YYNGEE. DNA for the CDR3: TGTGCCAGCAGCGTTACCCCCTTCAACGAGCAGTACTTC. The encoded protein is CASSVTPFNEQYF.

In its sample, this clonotype was seen many times. The chain employs TRBV12-3 or TRBV12-4 and TRBJ1-1, with a possible D match to TRBD1 (6 bases). CDR3 length equals 14 residues. Trimming stripped 2 bases from V and 3 bases from J, with 10 bases between. CDR3 in amino acids: CASSLKGVDTEAFF. The DNA for the CDR3 is TGTGCCAGCAGTTTAAAGGGGGTCGACACTGAAGCTTTCTTT.

Many counts were recorded for this clonotype. In nucleotides, the CDR3 is TGCGCCAGCAGCCCTGGGACAGTGAACGTCTATGGCTACACCTTC. It is translated as CASSPGTVNVYGYTF. The gene calls are TRBV5-1 and TRBJ1-2; 7 bases are a match to TRBD1. V was pared by 4 bases and J by 4 bases, with 10 bases of the junction left unmatched. The germline V gene has CDR1 SGHRS and CDR2 YFSETQ. This CDR3 comprises 15 residues.

This clonotype was seen repeatedly, ten times or more. The gene calls are TRBV5-1 and TRBJ2-5; D not certain. CDR1 SGHRS and CDR2 YFSETQ come from the germline V gene. This CDR3 has 14 amino acids. Trimming shortened V by 4 bases and J by 0 bases, and 10 bases separated the two germline ends. As DNA, the CDR3 is TGCGCCAGCAGCCTGCTGGGGAACCAAGAGACCCAGTACTTC. This encodes CASSLLGNQETQYF.

This clonotype was seen ten or more times. The V call is TRBV2, the J call TRBJ1-2; tentatively, D is TRBD1 (5 bases). Per the germline V gene, CDR1 is SNHLY and CDR2 is FYNNEI. The ends were cut back, 1 base at V and 4 bases at J, with 16 bases in the middle. The CDR3 extends over 16 amino acids. CDR3 sequence reads: CASSEVSGRVPYGYTF. DNA for the CDR3: TGTGCCAGCAGTGAAGTGAGCGGCAGGGTGCCCTATGGCTACACCTTC.

This clonotype came up many times. The chain has TRBV7-6 and TRBJ1-4, with TRBD1 matching over 8 bases. This CDR3 has 13 amino acids. After removal of 5 bases from V and 16 bases from J, the junction contained 12 bases not matched to a gene. Germline V gives CDR1 SGHVS, CDR2 FNYEAQ. CDR3 coding DNA: TGTGCCAGCAGCCGCACGGCGGCAGGGGGCAAGTTTTTT. Amino acids: CASSRTAAGGKFF.

This clonotype was counted ten times or more. This sequence joins TRBV6-5 and TRBJ2-1; D is ambiguous. CDR1 MNHEY and CDR2 SVGAGI come from the germline V gene. This CDR3 comprises 14 residues. V was trimmed by 4 bases and J by 4 bases, leaving 11 bases between them. The CDR3 sequence: CASSSPTLYNEQFF. In nucleotides, the CDR3 is TGTGCCAGCAGTTCCCCGACACTTTACAATGAGCAGTTCTTC.

In its sample, this clonotype is medium-sized. The chain is built from TRBV5-1 and TRBJ2-3; D may be TRBD1 (7 bases). The ends were cut back, 5 bases at V and 7 bases at J, with 20 bases in the middle. There are 15 residues in the CDR3. The germline CDR1 and CDR2 sequences are SGHRS and YFSETQ. CDR3 loop: CASSEAGQFQNTQYF. The CDR3, as DNA: TGCGCCAGCAGTGAGGCGGGACAGTTCCAGAATACGCAGTATTTT.

This clonotype has ten or more counts. The CDR3 coding sequence is TGTGCCAGCAGCCTCCGGGACCCCGGGGAGCTGTTTTTT. Its translation: CASSLRDPGELFF. V and J are TRBV11-3 and TRBJ2-2; D is possibly TRBD1 or TRBD2 (5 bases each). The CDR3 consists of 13 residues. V was cut by 5 bases and J by 6 bases, with 10 bases left in between. From germline, CDR1 is SGHNT and CDR2 YENEEA.